The 5 T cell receptor beta chains given below trace back to one sample, sequenced in a study of T-cell reconstitution after alpha-beta-depleted transplantation in children. Library preparation (for TCRbeta) was performed with unique molecular identifiers. TCRdb re-called the PCR reads with MiXCR, one entry per CDR3 protein. The data contain some 590,000 distinct CDR3 sequences, over 9.5% of them seen just once; the ten biggest clones take up about 4%. This specimen was PBMCs from the stem cell graft donor, taken from the stem cell graft. The origin of the receptors is a human donor who donated a stem cell graft to a child with acute myeloid leukemia.

The V gene is TRBV5-5, the J gene TRBJ2-1; perhaps TRBD1 as D (6 bases). V was trimmed by 4 bases and J by 7 bases, leaving 18 bases between them. This CDR3 is 15 amino acids long. The germline V gene encodes CDR1 SGHKS and CDR2 YYEKEE (reference sequence). DNA for the CDR3: TGTGCCAGCAGCGCTAGGGACATGAGTCTGAATGAGCAGTTCTTC. Encoded protein: CASSARDMSLNEQFF.

This clonotype showed up many times. The J gene is TRBJ2-5, the V gene TRBV3-1; perhaps TRBD2 as D (6 bases). The length of the CDR3 is 15 residues. V was cut by 0 bases and J by 5 bases, with 13 bases left in between. Germline CDR1 is LGHDT and CDR2 is YNNKEL (reference sequence). This CDR3 is CASSQDRTSRETQYF. The CDR3 DNA follows: TGTGCCAGCAGCCAAGATCGAACTAGCCGGGAGACCCAGTACTTC.

This clonotype was seen ten or more times. The rearrangement links TRBV29-1 to TRBJ2-7; D perhaps matches TRBD1 (6 bases). This CDR3 spans 13 amino acids. Germline V CDR1 and CDR2: SQVTM, ANQGSEA. V lost 7 bases, J lost 6 bases, and 19 bases lay in between. CDR3 amino acids: CSARDKSNGEQYF. The CDR3 nucleotides are TGCAGCGCCCGGGACAAGAGCAATGGCGAGCAGTACTTC.

The chain links TRBV14 to TRBJ2-1; no clear D gene. Germline CDR1 is SGHDN and CDR2 is FVKESK. This CDR3 contains 13 residues. V lost 4 bases and J 9 bases, leaving 13 bases between the germline ends. The CDR3 here is CASSLLMGSEQFF. The CDR3 DNA reads as TGTGCCAGCAGCCTCCTAATGGGGTCTGAGCAGTTCTTC.

There are a few counts of this clonotype. The rearrangement links TRBV25-1 to TRBJ2-7; either TRBD1 or TRBD2 may fit D (7 bases each). Germline CDR1 is MGHDK and CDR2 is SYGVNS. There are 14 residues in the CDR3. V was clipped by 10 bases and J by 6 bases, with 22 bases between them. CDR3 sequence (DNA): TGTGCCACCCAGCGGGACAGCGTCCGCCCCGAGCAGTACTTC. It encodes CATQRDSVRPEQYF.